This TCR beta chain was retrieved from a study of blood T cell repertoires in COVID-19. As for the study in general: Sites across the United States, Italy and Spain contributed samples from acute and convalescent COVID-19.

CDR1 is SGHTA, CDR2 FQGNSA, per germline. This CDR3 spans 18 amino acids. The V and J ends lost 2 bases and 1 base, in that order; junction bases with no gene match: 11. Recovered Cohort 3 donors showed two negative PCRs, clearance, or symptom resolution. Using immunoSEQ multiplex PCR, the repertoire was profiled, and TCRdb retains in-frame clones only, with some absent. The data show 130,000 or so clones, approximately 83% seen once. The rearrangement uses TRBV7-2 and TRBJ2-5, with 9 bases lining up with TRBD2. This receptor was identified in a man aged 45-60 years who had recovered from COVID-19. Material: PBMCs or T cells enriched from blood (not recorded which). This CDR3 reads CASSLSRRGRGGQETQYF. CDR3 DNA: TGTGCCAGCAGCTTAAGCCGCCGGGGGCGGGGGGGCCAAGAGACCCAGTACTTC.